The T cell receptor beta chain described here comes from a study of cytomegalovirus exposure and HLA in healthy donors. Produced via immunoSEQ multiplex PCR; TCRdb's table is partial and in-frame only. The sample lists roughly 150,000 clones, around 90% seen once, with almost 3% in the top ten. Per the germline V gene, CDR1 is MNHEY and CDR2 is SMNVEV (reference sequence). The V and J ends lost 5 bases and 0 bases, in that order; junction bases with no gene match: 6. The CDR3 extends over 16 amino acids. The sequence was obtained from a man aged 18 to 35 in good health and CMV-seronegative. The sequenced sample was PBMCs. V usage is TRBV27 and J usage is TRBJ2-1, with 8 nucleotides matching TRBD2. The DNA of the CDR3 is TGTGCCAGCAGTCTACTAGCGGTCAGCTCCTACAATGAGCAGTTCTTC. This sequence encodes CASSLLAVSSYNEQFF.